A single sample gave rise to the 27 T cell receptor beta chains below, sequenced in a study of blood T cell repertoires in COVID-19. Assay used: immunoSEQ multiplex PCR; TCRdb lists only in-frame clones, some missing. In the table there are under 50,000 clones, roughly nine tenths of which are singletons. Sequencing was performed on peripheral blood. The receptors stem from a man in his 70s with active COVID-19.

The rearrangement uses TRBV6-2 or TRBV6-3 and TRBJ2-1; D may be TRBD2 (5 bases). Germline V gene data show CDR1 as MNHEY and CDR2 as SVGEGT. This CDR3 region has 17 residues. V was pared by 0 bases and J by 1 base, with 13 bases between. CDR3 in amino acids: CASSYSFSGSSYNEQFF. CDR3 coding DNA: TGTGCCAGCAGTTACTCGTTTTCGGGATCTTCCTACAATGAGCAGTTCTTC.

The gene calls are TRBV7-2 and TRBJ2-3; a possible D gene is TRBD1 (5 bases). This CDR3 is built from 12 residues. V gave up 8 bases and J gave up 0 bases, with 6 bases separating them. Per germline, CDR1 SGHTA and CDR2 FQGNSA. The CDR3 sequence: CASGASTDTQYF. The CDR3 DNA follows: TGTGCCAGCGGGGCAAGCACAGATACGCAGTATTTT.

The J gene is TRBJ2-2, the V gene TRBV5-1; a possible D gene is TRBD2 (6 bases). The CDR3 sequence is 15 residues long. V dropped 4 bases and J dropped 7 bases, with 17 bases sitting between them. CDR1 and CDR2 (germline): SGHRS, YFSETQ. This CDR3 is CASSLRGGTDGELFF. The CDR3 nucleotides read TGCGCCAGCAGCCTACGAGGAGGGACTGACGGGGAGCTGTTTTTT. Looking up the rest from reference TRBV5-1 and TRBJ2-2 gives the full variable domain: KAGVTQTPRYLIKTRGQQVTLSCSPISGHRSVSWYQQTPGQGLQFLFEYFSETQRNKGNFPGRFSGRQFSNSRSEMNVSTLELGDSALYLCASSLRGGTDGELFFGEGSRLTVL.

The V gene is TRBV25-1, the J gene TRBJ1-2; 12 bases match TRBD1. Germline CDR1 and CDR2: MGHDK and SYGVNS. The V gene end was trimmed by 8 bases and the J gene end by 4 bases; junction bases not matched to a gene: 5. There are 14 residues in the CDR3. Written as DNA, the CDR3 is TGTGCCAGCCACGGGACAGGGGGCCTCTATGGCTACACCTTC. Translated, it gives CASHGTGGLYGYTF.

This clone has only one observation. This chain uses TRBV6-1 with TRBJ1-1; D ambiguous. V was trimmed by 1 base and J by 7 bases, leaving 10 bases between them. This CDR3 contains 13 residues. From germline, CDR1 is MNHNS and CDR2 SASEGT. CDR3: CASSEGRVYEAFF. As DNA, the CDR3 is TGTGCCAGCAGTGAAGGCCGGGTTTATGAAGCTTTCTTT.

The chain has TRBV30 and TRBJ2-5, with D maybe TRBD1 (6 bases). The V gene's germline CDR1 is GTSNPN and CDR2 SVGIG (reference sequence). Deletions cut 3 bases from V and 2 bases from J, with 10 bases between. The CDR3 extends over 13 amino acids. The CDR3 spells CAWRGQGQETQYF. The CDR3 DNA follows: TGTGCCTGGAGGGGGCAGGGGCAAGAGACCCAGTACTTC.

The chain is built from TRBV7-9 and TRBJ1-3, with TRBD1 matching over 10 bases. CDR1 is SEHNR, CDR2 FQNEAQ, per germline (reference sequence). V lost 5 bases, J lost 16 bases, and 5 bases stayed unmatched. The CDR3 has 11 residues. The CDR3 protein is CASSPLGQGYF. CDR3 nucleotides: TGTGCCAGCAGCCCCTTGGGACAGGGGTATTTT.

The chain couples TRBV3-1 (or the pseudogene TRBV3-2) to TRBJ1-1; weak D call: TRBD1 (5 bases). Deletions cut 5 bases from V and 2 bases from J, with 15 bases between. The CDR3 has 15 residues. From germline, CDR1 is LGHDT and CDR2 YNNKEL (reference sequence). The CDR3 spells CASSRGWGFNTEAFF. The CDR3 DNA reads as TGTGCCAGCAGCAGGGGTTGGGGCTTCAACACTGAAGCTTTCTTT.

The rearrangement uses TRBV15 and TRBJ1-4, with 7 bases aligning to TRBD1. Per the germline V gene, CDR1 is LNHNV and CDR2 is YYDKDF (reference sequence). V was pared by 4 bases and J by 4 bases, with 9 bases of the junction left unmatched. The CDR3 is 16 amino acids. The CDR3 DNA is TGTGCCACCAGCAAACCACCGGGACAGTTTAATGAAAAACTGTTTTTT. Amino acids: CATSKPPGQFNEKLFF.

This clone was recorded only once. The chain recombines TRBV6-5 with TRBJ1-2, with D maybe TRBD1 (5 bases). There are 13 residues in the CDR3. Germline-derived CDR1 and CDR2 are MNHEY and SVGAGI. V lost 6 bases to trimming and J lost 4 bases, with 12 bases between them. The CDR3 reads CASRRVQGYGYTF. Written as DNA, the CDR3 is TGTGCCAGCAGGCGAGTGCAGGGCTATGGCTACACCTTC.

In this sample, this clone turned up once. This sequence joins TRBV24-1 and TRBJ2-2; TRBD2 is a possible D gene (7 bases). The CDR3 runs 15 residues. V was trimmed by 7 bases and J by 3 bases, leaving 14 bases between them. CDR1 is KGHDR and CDR2 is SFDVKD in the germline V gene. The CDR3 nucleotides read TGTGCCACCAGGGCTTGGGGGGGCGACACCGGGGAGCTGTTTTTT. Translated: CATRAWGGDTGELFF.

This clone was recorded only once. The chain combines TRBV19 with TRBJ2-3; TRBD2 aligns across 7 bases. Germline CDR1 LNHDA, CDR2 SQIVND (reference sequence). This CDR3 has 15 amino acids. V trimming: 6 bases; J trimming: 2 bases; junction bases outside the gene matches: 8. CDR3 nucleotides: TGTGCCAGTAGGCTAACTAGCGCGAACACAGATACGCAGTATTTT. Translated, it gives CASRLTSANTDTQYF.

This chain connects TRBV21-1 to TRBJ2-2; no DNA check was done on the table's D call, TRBD1. TRBV21-1 is deemed a pseudogene. The CDR3 runs to 13 residues. As DNA, the CDR3 is TGTGCCAGCAGCATCTCCAGGGCCGGGGAGCTGTTTTTT. As protein: CASSISRAGELFF.

The chain uses TRBV27 and TRBJ2-3, with unresolved D. Germline CDR1 MNHEY, CDR2 SMNVEV (reference sequence). The germline V and J ends were trimmed by 3 bases and 0 bases, with 10 bases remaining between them. This CDR3 has 15 residues. CDR3 nucleotides: TGTGCCAGCAGTTTGTTCAGCGCCAGCACAGATACGCAGTATTTT. Amino acid sequence: CASSLFSASTDTQYF.

The chain recombines TRBV20-1 with TRBJ1-5; TRBD1 is a possible D gene (5 bases). The V and J ends lost 3 bases and 3 bases respectively, with 12 bases between them. The length of the CDR3 is 14 residues. Germline CDR1 reads DFQATT; CDR2 reads SNEGSKA (reference sequence). Written as DNA, the CDR3 is TGCAGTGCTAGTCAGGGATACCCCAATCAGCCCCAGCATTTT. Its protein is CSASQGYPNQPQHF.

This chain joins TRBV25-1 and TRBJ2-5; D possibly corresponds to TRBD2 (5 bases). V was pared by 2 bases and J by 4 bases, with 14 bases between. The CDR3 runs to 15 residues. Germline loops: CDR1 MGHDK, CDR2 SYGVNS. The CDR3 coding sequence is TGTGCCAGCAGTGAAAGGGAGCGCTCTGCAGAGACCCAGTACTTC. Translation: CASSERERSAETQYF.

This clone occurred once. This chain joins TRBV18 and TRBJ1-2; D not certain. Germline V CDR1 and CDR2: KGHSH, LQKENI. This CDR3 is 14 amino acids long. V was trimmed by 3 bases and J by 1 base, leaving 9 bases between them. The CDR3 protein is CASSPPPVNYGYTF. DNA for the CDR3: TGTGCCAGCTCACCCCCCCCCGTTAACTATGGCTACACCTTC.

The count of this clone is one. The CDR3 region has the DNA TGTGCCAGCAGTTACTCGAGAGGCAGCAATCAGCCCCAGCATTTT. It yields the protein CASSYSRGSNQPQHF. The J gene is TRBJ1-5, the V gene TRBV6-5; D not certain. This CDR3 is built from 15 residues. Deletions cut 0 bases from V and 1 base from J, with 7 bases between. Per the germline V gene, CDR1 is MNHEY and CDR2 is SVGAGI.

A few counts support this clone. The DNA for the CDR3 is TGTGCCAGCAGCCAAGAGCCGGGGCAGCCCCAGCATTTT. Amino acids: CASSQEPGQPQHF. The chain is built from TRBV4-2 and TRBJ1-5; no clear D. V lost 0 bases and J lost 7, with 7 bases in between. Germline V gene sequence: CDR1 LGHNA, CDR2 YNFKEQ. The length of the CDR3 is 13 residues.

This chain links TRBV5-1 with TRBJ2-7, with 7 bases aligning to TRBD2. V lost 0 bases and J lost 3; bases outside the gene matches: 6. CDR1 and CDR2 from the germline V gene are SGHRS and YFSETQ. The CDR3 is 15 residues long. CDR3 loop: CASSLVSGPVYEQYF. The CDR3 bases are TGCGCCAGCAGCTTGGTTAGCGGGCCAGTCTACGAGCAGTACTTC. Complete variable domain (other parts from reference TRBV5-1 and TRBJ2-7): KAGVTQTPRYLIKTRGQQVTLSCSPISGHRSVSWYQQTPGQGLQFLFEYFSETQRNKGNFPGRFSGRQFSNSRSEMNVSTLELGDSALYLCASSLVSGPVYEQYFGPGTRLTVT.

There are a few counts of this clone. The chain uses TRBV19 and TRBJ1-5; D is possibly TRBD1 (6 bases). Looked up from germline, CDR1 is LNHDA and CDR2 is SQIVND (reference sequence). Trimming removed 3 bases at V and 6 bases at J, with 15 bases between. The CDR3 consists of 15 residues. In nucleotides, the CDR3 is TGTGCCAGTAGTATCAACGACAGGTCCTTTCAGCCCCAGCATTTT. Its translation is CASSINDRSFQPQHF.

This sequence joins TRBV30 and TRBJ1-2, with D possibly matching TRBD1 (5 bases). The germline CDR1 and CDR2 sequences are GTSNPN and SVGIG (reference sequence). Deletions cut 3 bases from V and 5 bases from J, with 13 bases between. The CDR3 length is 13 residues. CDR3 region: CAWRRTGTYGYTF. DNA for the CDR3: TGTGCCTGGAGACGTACAGGCACTTATGGCTACACCTTC.

This rearrangement joins TRBV12-3 or TRBV12-4 to TRBJ2-1; D ambiguous. Trimming left V 6 bases short and J 7 bases short, with 7 bases between. The CDR3 spans 11 residues. This chain's CDR3 is CASSIENEQFF. CDR3 nucleotide sequence: TGTGCCAGCAGCATAGAAAATGAGCAGTTCTTC.

This clone showed up just once. The V and J genes are TRBV5-8 and TRBJ1-3; D is unresolved. Germline-derived CDR1 and CDR2 are SGHTS and YDEGEE. Trimming cost V 0 bases and J 0 bases, with 10 bases left between them. CDR3 length equals 16 residues. As DNA, the CDR3 is TGTGCCAGCAGCTTGGTGCGGAGAAGCTCTGGAAACACCATATATTTT. It translates to CASSLVRRSSGNTIYF.

The chain has TRBV6-5 and TRBJ2-7; D is undetermined. Germline lookup yields CDR1 MNHEY and CDR2 SVGAGI. The germline V and J ends were trimmed by 5 bases and 3 bases, with 14 bases remaining between them. The CDR3 extends over 14 amino acids. CDR3 bases: TGTGCCAGCAGTCCAAGACTCGTAAGCTACGAGCAGTACTTC. Translated, it gives CASSPRLVSYEQYF.

The count of this clone is one. The chain couples TRBV19 to TRBJ1-5; D is unresolved. Trimming took off 7 bases at V and 6 bases at J, with 10 bases between the two ends. Germline lookup yields CDR1 LNHDA and CDR2 SQIVND (reference sequence). The CDR3 loop spans 12 amino acids. The CDR3 DNA reads as TGTGCCAGTAACTTTGGTGGTCAGCCCCAGCATTTT. Its protein product is CASNFGGQPQHF. The whole variable domain, filled in from reference TRBV19 and TRBJ1-5, reads DGGITQSPKYLFRKEGQNVTLSCEQNLNHDAMYWYRQDPGQGLRLIYYSQIVNDFQKGDIAEGYSVSREKKESFPLTVTSAQKNPTAFYLCASNFGGQPQHFGDGTRLSIL.

This chain uses TRBV6-2 or TRBV6-3 with TRBJ2-7, with D unresolved. The ends were cut back, 5 bases at V and 7 bases at J, with 9 bases in the middle. The CDR3 contains 11 residues. Germline CDR1 is MNHEY and CDR2 is SVGEGT. CDR3 protein: CASSRLREQYF. Here the CDR3 DNA reads TGTGCCAGCAGTCGTCTCAGGGAGCAGTACTTC.